The subject of this entry is one T cell receptor beta chain. Its antigen is not known. The authors loaded 150 to 250 ng DNA, about 30,000 T cell genomes, into sorted-subset replicate PCRs. The method was immunoSEQ multiplex PCR; TCRdb's version includes in-frame clones alone and lacks a portion of them. The sample has more than 600,000 clones, just over 90% seen once. These data come from a study of shared clonotypes between healthy human individuals. General study findings and limits: Non-shared clonotypes had lower generation probabilities than clonotypes shared by all four sorted-subset donors. Larger richness was generally estimated for naive than memory subsets.

This CDR3 has 17 residues. Per germline, CDR1 SGHNT and CDR2 YYREEE (reference sequence). Losses at the gene ends were 0 bases for V and 3 bases for J; bases not matched to a gene: 9. Naive CD8 populations comprised CD45RO-negative cells positively selected for CCR7, excluding terminally differentiated effector memory CD45RA+ cells. The sequenced material came from naive CD8+ T cells sorted from blood. The chain joins TRBV5-4 to TRBJ2-7; 10 bases are shared with TRBD1. The sequence derives from a man aged 25 to 45 in good health. As DNA, the CDR3 is TGTGCCAGCAGCTTGGTGGGGACAGGGGCCACCCACTACGAGCAGTACTTC. The encoded protein is CASSLVGTGATHYEQYF.